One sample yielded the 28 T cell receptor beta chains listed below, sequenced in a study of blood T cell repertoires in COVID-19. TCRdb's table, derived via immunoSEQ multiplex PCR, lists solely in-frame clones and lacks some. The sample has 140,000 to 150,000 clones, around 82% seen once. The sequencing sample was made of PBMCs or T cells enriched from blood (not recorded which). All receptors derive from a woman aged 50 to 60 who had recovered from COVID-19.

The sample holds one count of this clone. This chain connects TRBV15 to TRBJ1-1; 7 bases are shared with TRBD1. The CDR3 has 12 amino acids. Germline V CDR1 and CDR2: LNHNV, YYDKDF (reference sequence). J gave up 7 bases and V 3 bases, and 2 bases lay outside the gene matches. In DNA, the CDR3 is TGTGCCACCAGCAGTCGACAGGGTGAAGCTTTCTTT. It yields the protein CATSSRQGEAFF.

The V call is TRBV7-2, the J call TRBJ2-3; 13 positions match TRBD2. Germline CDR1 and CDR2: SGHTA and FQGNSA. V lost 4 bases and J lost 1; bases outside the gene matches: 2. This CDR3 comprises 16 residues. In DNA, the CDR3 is TGTGCCAGCAGCTCCGGACTAGCGGGGGGCACAGATACGCAGTATTTT. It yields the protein CASSSGLAGGTDTQYF.

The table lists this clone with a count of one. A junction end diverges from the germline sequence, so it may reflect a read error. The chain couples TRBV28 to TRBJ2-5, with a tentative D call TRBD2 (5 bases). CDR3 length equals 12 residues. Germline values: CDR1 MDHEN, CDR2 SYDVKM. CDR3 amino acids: CASSPFGETQYF. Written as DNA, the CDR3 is TGTGCCAGCAGCCCTTTTGGGGAGACTCAGTACTTC.

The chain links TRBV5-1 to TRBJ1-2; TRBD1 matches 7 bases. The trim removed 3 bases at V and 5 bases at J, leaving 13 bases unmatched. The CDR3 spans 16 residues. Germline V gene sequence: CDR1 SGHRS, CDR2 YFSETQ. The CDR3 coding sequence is TGCGCCAGCAGCTCCGGGTTCGTCGGGACAGAGTATGGCTACACCTTC. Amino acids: CASSSGFVGTEYGYTF.

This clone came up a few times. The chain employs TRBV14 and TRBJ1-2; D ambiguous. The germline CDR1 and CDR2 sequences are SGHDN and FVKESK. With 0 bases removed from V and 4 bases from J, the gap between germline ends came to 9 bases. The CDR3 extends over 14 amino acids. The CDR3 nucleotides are TGTGCCAGCAGCCAAGATCTACGACTCTATGGCTACACCTTC. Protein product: CASSQDLRLYGYTF.

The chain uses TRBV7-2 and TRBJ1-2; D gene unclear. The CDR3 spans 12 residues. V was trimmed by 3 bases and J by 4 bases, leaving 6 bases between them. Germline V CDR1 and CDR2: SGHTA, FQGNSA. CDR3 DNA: TGTGCCAGCAGCTTTAATTCCTATGGCTACACCTTC. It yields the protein CASSFNSYGYTF.

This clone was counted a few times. The CDR3 loop is CASRRAGDGYTF. DNA of the CDR3: TGTGCCAGCAGGCGAGCCGGGGATGGCTACACCTTC. V and J are TRBV6-5 and TRBJ1-2, with D unresolved. Between the trimmed V and J ends, which lost 6 bases and 6 bases, there was a span of 11 bases. Germline-derived CDR1 and CDR2 are MNHEY and SVGAGI. This CDR3 is 12 amino acids long.

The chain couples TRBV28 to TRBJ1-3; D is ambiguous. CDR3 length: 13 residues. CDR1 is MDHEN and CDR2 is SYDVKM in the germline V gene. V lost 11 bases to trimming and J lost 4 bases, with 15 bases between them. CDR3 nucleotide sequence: TGTGCCTCTCACAGTTCAGGAGGAAACACCATATATTTT. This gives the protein CASHSSGGNTIYF.

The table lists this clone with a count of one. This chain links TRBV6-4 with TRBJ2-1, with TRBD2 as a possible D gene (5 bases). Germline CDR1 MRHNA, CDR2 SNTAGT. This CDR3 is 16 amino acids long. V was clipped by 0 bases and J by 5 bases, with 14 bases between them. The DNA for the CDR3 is TGTGCCAGCAGTGACTCGAGAGCAACTAGGCACAATGAGCAGTTCTTC. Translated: CASSDSRATRHNEQFF.

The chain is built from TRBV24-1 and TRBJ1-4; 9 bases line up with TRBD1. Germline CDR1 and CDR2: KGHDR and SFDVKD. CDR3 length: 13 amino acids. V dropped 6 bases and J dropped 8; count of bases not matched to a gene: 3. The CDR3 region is CATSRQGDEKLFF. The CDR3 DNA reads TGTGCCACCAGTCGACAGGGGGACGAAAAACTGTTTTTT.

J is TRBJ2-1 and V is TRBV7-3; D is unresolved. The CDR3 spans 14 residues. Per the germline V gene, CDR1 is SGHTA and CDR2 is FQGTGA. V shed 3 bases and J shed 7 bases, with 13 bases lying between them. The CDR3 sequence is CASSLQHTTNEQFF. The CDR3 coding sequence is TGTGCCAGCAGCTTGCAGCACACTACGAATGAGCAGTTCTTC.

As DNA, the CDR3 is TGTGCCAGCAGCGCCTGGCAGGGATCCAACGCTGAAGCTTTCTTT. This codes for CASSAWQGSNAEAFF. The chain carries TRBV11-2 and TRBJ1-1; D might be TRBD1 (5 bases). Trimming shortened V by 5 bases and J by 6 bases, and 19 bases separated the two germline ends. In germline, CDR1 is SGHAT, CDR2 FQNNGV. The CDR3 sequence is 15 residues long.

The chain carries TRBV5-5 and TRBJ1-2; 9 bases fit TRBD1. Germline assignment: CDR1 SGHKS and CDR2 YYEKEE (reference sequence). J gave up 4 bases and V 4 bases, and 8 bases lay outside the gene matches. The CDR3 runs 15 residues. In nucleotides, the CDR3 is TGTGCCAGCAGCCTGGACAGGGGAAATGTCTATGGCTACACCTTC. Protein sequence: CASSLDRGNVYGYTF.

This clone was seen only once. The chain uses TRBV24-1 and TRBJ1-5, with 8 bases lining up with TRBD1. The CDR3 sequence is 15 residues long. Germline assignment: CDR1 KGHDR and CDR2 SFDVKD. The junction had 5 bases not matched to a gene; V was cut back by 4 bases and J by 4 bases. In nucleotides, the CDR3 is TGTGCCACCAGTGACGCGGACAGGGTAAATCAGCCCCAGCATTTT. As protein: CATSDADRVNQPQHF.

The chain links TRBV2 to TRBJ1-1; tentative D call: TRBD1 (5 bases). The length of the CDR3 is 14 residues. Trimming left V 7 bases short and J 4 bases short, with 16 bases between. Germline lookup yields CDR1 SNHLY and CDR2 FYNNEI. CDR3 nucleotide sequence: TGTGCCAGCACCTTGTGGGGCCAAGGCACTGAAGCTTTCTTT. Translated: CASTLWGQGTEAFF.

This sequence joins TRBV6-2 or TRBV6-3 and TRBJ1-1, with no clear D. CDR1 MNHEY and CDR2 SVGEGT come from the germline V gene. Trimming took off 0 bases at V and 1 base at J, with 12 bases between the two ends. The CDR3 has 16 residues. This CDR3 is CASSYSEGFRNTEAFF. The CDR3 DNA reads TGTGCCAGCAGTTACTCGGAGGGCTTTAGGAACACTGAAGCTTTCTTT.

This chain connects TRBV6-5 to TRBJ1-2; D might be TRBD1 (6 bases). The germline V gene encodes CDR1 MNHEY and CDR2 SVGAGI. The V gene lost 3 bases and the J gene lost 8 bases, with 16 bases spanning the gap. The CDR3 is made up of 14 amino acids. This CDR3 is CASSYEGGMGGYTF. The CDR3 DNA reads TGTGCCAGCAGTTATGAGGGGGGGATGGGCGGCTACACCTTC.

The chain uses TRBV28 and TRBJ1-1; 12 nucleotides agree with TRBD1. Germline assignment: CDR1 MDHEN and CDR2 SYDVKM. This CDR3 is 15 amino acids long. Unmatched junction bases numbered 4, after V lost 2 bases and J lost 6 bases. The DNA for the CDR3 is TGTGCCAGCAGTTTAGGGACAGGGGGCTTGGCTGAAGCTTTCTTT. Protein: CASSLGTGGLAEAFF.

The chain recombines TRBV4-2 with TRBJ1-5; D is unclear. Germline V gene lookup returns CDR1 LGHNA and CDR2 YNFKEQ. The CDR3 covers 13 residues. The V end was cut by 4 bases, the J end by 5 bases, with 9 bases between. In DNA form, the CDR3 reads TGTGCCAGCAGCCCTGGCAGCGATCAGCCCCAGCATTTT. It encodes CASSPGSDQPQHF.

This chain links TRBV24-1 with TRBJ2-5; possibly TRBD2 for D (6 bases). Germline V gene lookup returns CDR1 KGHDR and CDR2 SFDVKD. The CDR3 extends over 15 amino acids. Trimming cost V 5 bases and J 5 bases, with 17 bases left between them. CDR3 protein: CATSAGGVGYETQYF. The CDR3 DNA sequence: TGTGCCACCAGTGCCGGCGGGGTGGGTTATGAGACCCAGTACTTC.

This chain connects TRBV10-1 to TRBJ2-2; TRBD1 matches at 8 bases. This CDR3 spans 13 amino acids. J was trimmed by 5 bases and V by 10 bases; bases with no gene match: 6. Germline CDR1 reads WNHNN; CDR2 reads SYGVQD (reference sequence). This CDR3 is CATQGAGTGELFF. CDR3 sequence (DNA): TGCGCCACCCAGGGGGCTGGAACCGGGGAGCTGTTTTTT.

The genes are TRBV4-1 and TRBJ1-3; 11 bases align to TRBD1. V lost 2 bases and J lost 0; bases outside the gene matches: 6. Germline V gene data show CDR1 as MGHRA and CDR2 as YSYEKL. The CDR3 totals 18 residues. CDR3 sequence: CASSQLQGTGGSGNTIYF. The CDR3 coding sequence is TGCGCCAGCAGCCAACTCCAGGGGACAGGGGGCTCTGGAAACACCATATATTTT.

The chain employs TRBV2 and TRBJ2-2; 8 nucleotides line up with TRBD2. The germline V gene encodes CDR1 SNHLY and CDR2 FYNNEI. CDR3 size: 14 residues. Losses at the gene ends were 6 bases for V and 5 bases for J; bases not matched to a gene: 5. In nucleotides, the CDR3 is TGTGCCAGCAGCCAAGCGGGGGAAACCGGGGAGCTGTTTTTT. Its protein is CASSQAGETGELFF.

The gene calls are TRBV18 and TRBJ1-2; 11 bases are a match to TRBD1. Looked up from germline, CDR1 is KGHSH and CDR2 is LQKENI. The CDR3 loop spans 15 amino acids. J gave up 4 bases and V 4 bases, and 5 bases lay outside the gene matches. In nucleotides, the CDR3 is TGTGCCAGCTCACGGGGGACAGGGGGAATCTATGGCTACACCTTC. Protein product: CASSRGTGGIYGYTF.

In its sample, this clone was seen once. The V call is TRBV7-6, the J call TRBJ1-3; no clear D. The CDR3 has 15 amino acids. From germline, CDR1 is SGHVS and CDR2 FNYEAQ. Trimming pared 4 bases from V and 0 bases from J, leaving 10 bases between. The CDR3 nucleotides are TGTGCCAGCAGCTCCGGGTCCTACTCTGGAAACACCATATATTTT. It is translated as CASSSGSYSGNTIYF.

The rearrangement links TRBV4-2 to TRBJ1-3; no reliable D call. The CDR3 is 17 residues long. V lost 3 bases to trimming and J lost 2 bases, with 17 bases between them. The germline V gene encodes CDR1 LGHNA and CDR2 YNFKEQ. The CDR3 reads CASSQRGGRSTGNTIYF. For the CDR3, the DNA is TGTGCCAGCAGCCAGCGCGGTGGAAGATCCACTGGAAACACCATATATTTT.

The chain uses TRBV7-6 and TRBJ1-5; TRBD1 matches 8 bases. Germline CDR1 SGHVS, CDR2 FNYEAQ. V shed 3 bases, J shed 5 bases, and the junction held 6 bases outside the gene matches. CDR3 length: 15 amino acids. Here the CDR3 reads CASSFGQGQDQPQHF. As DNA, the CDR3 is TGTGCCAGCAGCTTCGGACAGGGTCAAGATCAGCCCCAGCATTTT.

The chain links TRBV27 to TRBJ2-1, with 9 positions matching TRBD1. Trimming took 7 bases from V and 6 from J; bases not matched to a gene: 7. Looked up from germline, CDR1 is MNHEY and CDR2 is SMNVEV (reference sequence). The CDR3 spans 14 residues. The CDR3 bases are TGTGCCAGCAAACTGGGGGACAGGGTCAATGAGCAGTTCTTC. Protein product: CASKLGDRVNEQFF.